The 24 T cell receptor beta chains below come from one sample, sequenced in a study of PD-L1 blockade in urothelial cancer. Documented time point: peripheral blood 6 weeks after treatment start. Sequenced by immunoSEQ multiplex PCR; TCRdb stores in-frame clones only, minus some. Of about 30,000 clones listed, 70% to 80% are singletons. The sample here was PBMCs, taken around atezolizumab (anti-PD-L1) treatment. The source is a man between 65 and 85 years old with urothelial cancer.

This chain connects TRBV7-8 to TRBJ2-1; D gene uncertain. Germline loops: CDR1 SGHVS, CDR2 FQNEAQ. This CDR3 is built from 14 residues. The germline V and J ends were trimmed by 1 base and 4 bases, with 8 bases remaining between them. CDR3 in amino acids: CASSLGLRYNEQFF. Written as DNA, the CDR3 is TGTGCCAGCAGCTTAGGTTTGAGGTACAATGAGCAGTTCTTC.

The V and J genes are TRBV2 and TRBJ1-6; no reliable D call. Per germline, CDR1 SNHLY and CDR2 FYNNEI. CDR3 length: 15 amino acids. The V end lost 2 bases, the J end lost 9 bases, and 14 bases lay between the germline ends. This CDR3 is CASSELSDFGSPLHF. The CDR3 nucleotides are TGTGCCAGCAGTGAATTGAGTGATTTCGGTTCACCCCTCCACTTT.

V usage is TRBV5-1 and J usage is TRBJ1-5, with D hard to call. Germline V gene lookup returns CDR1 SGHRS and CDR2 YFSETQ. With 0 bases removed from V and 2 bases from J, the gap between germline ends came to 9 bases. This CDR3 is 15 amino acids long. CDR3 amino acids: CASSLAGYGNQPQHF. The CDR3 nucleotides read TGCGCCAGCAGCTTGGCCGGGTACGGCAATCAGCCCCAGCATTTT.

This chain joins TRBV13 and TRBJ2-5; D remains ambiguous. Trimming took off 0 bases at V and 5 bases at J, with 7 bases between the two ends. CDR3 length: 13 residues. The germline V gene has CDR1 PRHDT and CDR2 FYEKMQ (reference sequence). In DNA, the CDR3 is TGTGCCAGCAGCTTAGGTAGCCGGGAGACCCAGTACTTC. Amino acids: CASSLGSRETQYF. The full variable domain, rest sourced from reference TRBV13 and TRBJ2-5, is AAGVIQSPRHLIKEKRETATLKCYPIPRHDTVYWYQQGPGQDPQFLISFYEKMQSDKGSIPDRFSAQQFSDYHSELNMSSLELGDSALYFCASSLGSRETQYFGPGTRLLVL.

The chain combines TRBV5-4 with TRBJ2-1, with 8 positions matching TRBD2. J gave up 6 bases and V 0 bases, and 2 bases lay outside the gene matches. The V gene's germline CDR1 is SGHNT and CDR2 YYREEE (reference sequence). This CDR3 comprises 14 residues. The CDR3 is CASSLAGGGNEQFF. The CDR3 nucleotides are TGTGCCAGCAGCTTGGCCGGGGGGGGCAATGAGCAGTTCTTC.

This chain joins TRBV2 and TRBJ2-3; 7 nucleotides agree with TRBD1. V shed 7 bases and J 1 base; nucleotides not matched to a gene: 8. CDR3 length: 15 residues. Germline V gene data show CDR1 as SNHLY and CDR2 as FYNNEI. CDR3 in DNA: TGTGCCAGCAAACCCGGGACAGACCGCACAGATACGCAGTATTTT. Amino acid sequence: CASKPGTDRTDTQYF.

V is TRBV28 and J is TRBJ2-7; TRBD2 matches at 12 bases. The V segment lost 4 bases and the J segment 0 bases; nucleotides outside the gene matches: 4. The germline CDR1 and CDR2 sequences are MDHEN and SYDVKM. CDR3 length: 16 amino acids. The CDR3 here is CASSSTSGGLSYEQYF. CDR3 DNA sequence: TGTGCCAGCAGTTCGACTAGCGGGGGACTCTCCTACGAGCAGTACTTC.

This clone has a single count. The V and J genes are TRBV7-2 and TRBJ2-7; D is unresolved. The CDR3 has 15 amino acids. The V end was cut by 4 bases, the J end by 0 bases, with 13 bases between. Germline loops: CDR1 SGHTA, CDR2 FQGNSA. CDR3 residues: CASSSQVGHSYEQYF. CDR3 in DNA: TGTGCCAGCAGCTCTCAGGTGGGCCACTCCTACGAGCAGTACTTC.

The gene calls are TRBV11-3 and TRBJ2-2, with TRBD2 matching 7 bases. Germline loops: CDR1 SGHNT, CDR2 YENEEA. Trimming removed 4 bases from V and 5 bases from J; junction bases left unmatched: 7. The CDR3 is made up of 15 amino acids. CDR3 nucleotide sequence: TGTGCCAGCAGCTCGAAGGGAGGGGATACCGGGGAGCTGTTTTTT. Translated: CASSSKGGDTGELFF.

J is TRBJ2-7 and V is TRBV12-5; TRBD1 agrees at 7 bases. The CDR3 is 13 amino acids. Germline values: CDR1 LGHNT, CDR2 FRNRAP. V shed 7 bases, J shed 1 base, and the junction held 4 bases outside the gene matches. CDR3 DNA: TGTGCTAGTGCCGCGACAGGGTCCTACGAGCAGTACTTC. This encodes CASAATGSYEQYF. The full variable domain, its missing parts supplied by reference TRBV12-5 and TRBJ2-7, is DARVTQTPRHKVTEMGQEVTMRCQPILGHNTVFWYRQTMMQGLELLAYFRNRAPLDDSGMPKDRFSAEMPDATLATLKIQPSEPRDSAVYFCASAATGSYEQYFGPGTRLTVT.

The chain combines TRBV4-3 with TRBJ1-2; TRBD1 might be the D (6 bases). Germline loops: CDR1 LGHNA, CDR2 YSLEER. The V and J ends lost 0 bases and 2 bases respectively, with 13 bases between them. This CDR3 is 16 amino acids long. CDR3 coding DNA: TGCGCCAGCAGCCAAGATCTACAGGGTCAAAACTATGGCTACACCTTC. Protein product: CASSQDLQGQNYGYTF.

The CDR3 region is CAISESGQGVDEKLFF. In DNA, the CDR3 is TGTGCCATCAGTGAGTCGGGACAGGGTGTGGATGAAAAACTGTTTTTT. J is TRBJ1-4 and V is TRBV10-3; 9 nucleotides agree with TRBD1. The CDR3 is 16 residues long. Germline V gene lookup returns CDR1 ENHRY and CDR2 SYGVKD. V trimming: 0 bases; J trimming: 6 bases; junction bases outside the gene matches: 5.

The gene calls are TRBV9 and TRBJ2-5; the match to TRBD1 covers 7 bases. This CDR3 contains 16 residues. CDR1 is SGDLS, CDR2 YYNGEE, per germline. V lost 3 bases, J lost 0 bases, and 8 bases stayed unmatched. The CDR3 is CASSDQTTGDQETQYF. Written as DNA, the CDR3 is TGTGCCAGCAGCGATCAGACCACAGGGGACCAAGAGACCCAGTACTTC.

This chain uses TRBV6-4 with TRBJ2-7; TRBD2 matches at 7 bases. This CDR3 is 14 amino acids long. Per germline, CDR1 MRHNA and CDR2 SNTAGT. Trimming at V came to 4 bases and at J to 9 bases, leaving 12 bases not matched to a gene. CDR3 DNA sequence: TGTGCCAGCAGTGGGTGCGCGGGAGAGCTGGGGCAGTACTTC. Amino acid sequence: CASSGCAGELGQYF.

V usage is TRBV25-1 and J usage is TRBJ2-5, with 7 positions matching TRBD1. Per germline, CDR1 MGHDK and CDR2 SYGVNS. The CDR3 is 14 residues long. V lost 4 bases and J lost 4; bases outside the gene matches: 6. The CDR3 DNA sequence: TGTGCCAGCAGTGGGGGACAGCCAGGAGAGACCCAGTACTTC. It codes for CASSGGQPGETQYF.

The chain employs TRBV11-2 and TRBJ2-1; 9 bases fit TRBD1. V shed 2 bases, J shed 7 bases, and the junction held 3 bases outside the gene matches. Germline CDR1 is SGHAT and CDR2 is FQNNGV. The CDR3 has 14 residues. The CDR3 here is CASSLTDRGNEQFF. Here the CDR3 DNA reads TGTGCCAGCAGCTTAACGGACAGGGGAAATGAGCAGTTCTTC.

The table lists this clone with a few counts. This chain joins TRBV29-1 and TRBJ2-7, with 9 bases identical to TRBD1. Per the germline V gene, CDR1 is SQVTM and CDR2 is ANQGSEA. The CDR3 is made up of 13 amino acids. Trimming at V came to 7 bases and at J to 6 bases, leaving 10 bases not matched to a gene. CDR3 sequence: CSGSGTGRREQYF. The CDR3 DNA reads as TGCAGCGGCTCCGGGACAGGGAGACGCGAGCAGTACTTC.

This clone showed up just once. The genes are TRBV14 and TRBJ2-4; 7 bases align to TRBD1. This CDR3 has 13 amino acids. With 5 bases clipped from V and 9 bases from J, the junction kept 7 bases outside the gene matches. Per the germline V gene, CDR1 is SGHDN and CDR2 is FVKESK. CDR3 DNA: TGTGCCAGCAGCTTCCGACAGGGAACCATTCAGTACTTC. It yields the protein CASSFRQGTIQYF.

The chain links TRBV6-5 to TRBJ1-1; 8 positions match TRBD1. CDR3 length: 14 residues. The germline CDR1 and CDR2 sequences are MNHEY and SVGAGI. V shed 5 bases, J shed 3 bases, and the junction held 5 bases outside the gene matches. CDR3 in amino acids: CASSDLDRDTEAFF. For the CDR3, the DNA is TGTGCCAGCAGTGATCTGGACAGGGACACTGAAGCTTTCTTT.

V usage is TRBV6-1 and J usage is TRBJ2-1, with D perhaps matching TRBD2 (5 bases). Germline assignment: CDR1 MNHNS and CDR2 SASEGT. V was pared by 2 bases and J by 0 bases, with 8 bases between. CDR3 length: 15 residues. The CDR3 region has the DNA TGTGCCAGCAGTGAAACGGGGAGCTCCTACAATGAGCAGTTCTTC. Translated: CASSETGSSYNEQFF.

V is TRBV7-9 and J is TRBJ2-3; D is unresolved. V was trimmed by 7 bases and J by 5 bases, leaving 16 bases between them. Germline lookup yields CDR1 SEHNR and CDR2 FQNEAQ (reference sequence). The CDR3 runs 14 residues. CDR3 in amino acids: CASTSGATGDTQYF. CDR3 nucleotide sequence: TGTGCCAGCACGTCCGGAGCGACGGGAGATACGCAGTATTTT.

The CDR3, as DNA: TGTGCCGCCTCTAGCGGGGTTCGCACAGATACGCAGTATTTT. Amino acid sequence: CAASSGVRTDTQYF. The chain uses TRBV10-3 and TRBJ2-3, with 9 bases aligning to TRBD2. The germline V gene has CDR1 ENHRY and CDR2 SYGVKD. CDR3 length: 14 residues. With 11 bases clipped from V and 1 base from J, the junction kept 7 bases outside the gene matches.

The CDR3 region has the DNA TGTGCCAGCAGGGACAGGGGGACGAACACTGAAGCTTTCTTT. It encodes CASRDRGTNTEAFF. This chain uses TRBV6-5 with TRBJ1-1; 10 nucleotides match TRBD1. The CDR3 spans 14 residues. The junction had 2 bases not matched to a gene; V was cut back by 6 bases and J by 1 base. CDR1 and CDR2 (germline): MNHEY, SVGAGI.

The rearrangement joins TRBV4-3 to TRBJ1-5; D gene ambiguous. CDR3 length: 16 residues. Germline CDR1 and CDR2: LGHNA and YSLEER. Deletions cut 5 bases from V and 1 base from J, with 15 bases between. CDR3 DNA sequence: TGCGCCAGCAGCAGCCAGGTTTCCACCAGCAATCAGCCCCAGCATTTT. As protein: CASSSQVSTSNQPQHF.